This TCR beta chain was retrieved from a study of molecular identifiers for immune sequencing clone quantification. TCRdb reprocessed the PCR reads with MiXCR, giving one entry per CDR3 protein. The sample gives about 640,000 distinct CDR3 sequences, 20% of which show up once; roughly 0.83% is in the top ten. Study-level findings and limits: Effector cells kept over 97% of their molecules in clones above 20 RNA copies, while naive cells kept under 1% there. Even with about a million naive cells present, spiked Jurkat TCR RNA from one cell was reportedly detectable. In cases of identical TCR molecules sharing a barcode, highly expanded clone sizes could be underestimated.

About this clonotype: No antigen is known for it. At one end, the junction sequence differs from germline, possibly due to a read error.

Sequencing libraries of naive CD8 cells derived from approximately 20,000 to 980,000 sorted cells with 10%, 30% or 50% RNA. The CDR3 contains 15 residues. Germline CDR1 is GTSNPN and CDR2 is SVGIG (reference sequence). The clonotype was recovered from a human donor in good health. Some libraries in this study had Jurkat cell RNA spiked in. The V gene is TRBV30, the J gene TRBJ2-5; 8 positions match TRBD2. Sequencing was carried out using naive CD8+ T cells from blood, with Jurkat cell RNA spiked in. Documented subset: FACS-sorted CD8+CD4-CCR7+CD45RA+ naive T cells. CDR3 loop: CARSVGSGMGETQYF. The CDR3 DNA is TGTGCCCGGAGTGTAGGTAGCGGGATGGGAGAGACCCAGTACTTC.